Below are 16 T cell receptor beta chains sequenced from a single sample in a study of blood T cell repertoires in COVID-19. Data came from immunoSEQ multiplex PCR; TCRdb stores just in-frame clones and leaves some out. The sample gives about 80,000 clones, about four fifths of which show up once; roughly 9% is in the top ten. The specimen was peripheral blood. The receptors derive from a human donor in a cohort sampled during active COVID-19.

The V gene is TRBV10-3, the J gene TRBJ1-5; 7 bases are shared with TRBD1. Germline CDR1 ENHRY, CDR2 SYGVKD. J lost 0 bases, V lost 3 bases, and 5 bases had no gene match. CDR3 size: 16 residues. This chain's CDR3 is CAISEGQALSNQPQHF. The CDR3 DNA is TGTGCCATCAGTGAAGGACAGGCCCTTAGCAATCAGCCCCAGCATTTT.

V usage is TRBV28 and J usage is TRBJ2-2; D uncertain. V lost 8 bases and J lost 6, with 10 bases in between. Germline CDR1 and CDR2: MDHEN and SYDVKM. This CDR3 has 12 residues. DNA for the CDR3: TGTGCCAGCCGCGTTGGGCCCGGGGAGCTGTTTTTT. It specifies CASRVGPGELFF.

This clone was detected only a few times. The rearrangement uses TRBV7-9 and TRBJ2-7; 13 bases agree with TRBD2. V lost 4 bases, J lost 1 base, and 1 base stayed unmatched. This CDR3 is built from 15 residues. Per the germline V gene, CDR1 is SEHNR and CDR2 is FQNEAQ (reference sequence). The CDR3 protein is CASSWGLAGSYEQYF. The CDR3 DNA reads as TGTGCCAGCAGCTGGGGACTAGCGGGGTCCTACGAGCAGTACTTC.

This chain joins TRBV11-2 and TRBJ2-7; 7 bases align to TRBD2. The CDR3 is made up of 12 amino acids. In germline, CDR1 is SGHAT, CDR2 FQNNGV. The CDR3 sequence is CASSLAERDLFV. The CDR3 DNA reads as TGTGCCAGCAGCTTAGCGGAGCGGGACCTGTTTGTC.

This rearrangement joins TRBV27 to TRBJ1-5; possibly TRBD1 for D (5 bases). The V end was cut by 6 bases, the J end by 5 bases, with 14 bases between. The CDR3 has 14 amino acids. CDR1 MNHEY and CDR2 SMNVEV come from the germline V gene (reference sequence). The CDR3 protein is CASRPGGVDQPQHF. CDR3 bases: TGTGCCAGCAGACCGGGGGGGGTGGATCAGCCCCAGCATTTT.

This CDR3 is CASSPAGNPRSGANVLTF. In nucleotides, the CDR3 is TGTGCCAGCAGCCCCGCAGGGAACCCCCGCTCTGGGGCCAACGTCCTGACTTTC. This sequence joins TRBV7-3 and TRBJ2-6; D might be TRBD1 (5 bases). The length of the CDR3 is 18 residues. V lost 5 bases and J 0 bases, leaving 17 bases between the germline ends. The germline V gene encodes CDR1 SGHTA and CDR2 FQGTGA.

DNA for the CDR3: TGTGCCAGTGGCCTCCCCGGACAGGTTGGTGAAGCTTTCTTT. Its translation is CASGLPGQVGEAFF. This chain connects TRBV19 to TRBJ1-1, with 7 nucleotides matching TRBD1. CDR3 size: 14 residues. Unmatched junction bases numbered 13, after V lost 8 bases and J lost 7 bases. CDR1 is LNHDA and CDR2 is SQIVND in the germline V gene (reference sequence).

The chain uses TRBV7-2 and TRBJ2-5; D remains ambiguous. Trimming removed 3 bases at V and 1 base at J, with 9 bases between. The CDR3 totals 14 residues. Germline values: CDR1 SGHTA, CDR2 FQGNSA. Here the CDR3 reads CASSFGASQETQYF. The CDR3 DNA sequence: TGTGCCAGCAGCTTTGGAGCCAGCCAAGAGACCCAGTACTTC.

The rearrangement joins TRBV6-1 to TRBJ1-5, with D possibly being TRBD1 (5 bases). Germline V gene data show CDR1 as MNHNS and CDR2 as SASEGT. V dropped 2 bases and J dropped 3 bases, with 11 bases sitting between them. This CDR3 spans 15 amino acids. The CDR3 here is CASSEQAGINQPQHF. For the CDR3, the DNA is TGTGCCAGCAGTGAACAGGCAGGGATCAATCAGCCCCAGCATTTT.

The CDR3 coding sequence is TGTGCCAGCAGCCAATTGGGGGCCGGGGAGACCCAGTACTTC. Translation gives CASSQLGAGETQYF. V usage is TRBV3-1 (or the pseudogene TRBV3-2) and J usage is TRBJ2-5, with D maybe TRBD1 (6 bases). Trimming cost V 2 bases and J 5 bases, with 12 bases left between them. The CDR3 is 14 amino acids. Germline V CDR1 and CDR2: LGHDT, YNNKEL (reference sequence).

The chain couples TRBV14 to TRBJ1-2, with a possible D match to TRBD1 (5 bases). CDR1 is SGHDN and CDR2 is FVKESK in the germline V gene. V lost 4 bases and J lost 3, with 15 bases in between. The CDR3 length is 15 residues. CDR3 DNA sequence: TGTGCCAGCAGCCTAAGGGGTACAGAGTACTATGGCTACACCTTC. Protein: CASSLRGTEYYGYTF.

The chain employs TRBV6-5 and TRBJ2-7; 8 bases fit TRBD1. The V and J ends lost 6 bases and 2 bases, in that order; junction bases with no gene match: 9. The CDR3 is 15 residues long. The germline V gene has CDR1 MNHEY and CDR2 SVGAGI. CDR3 in amino acids: CASSLRQGRTYEQYF. The CDR3 region has the DNA TGTGCCAGCAGCCTTCGACAGGGGAGGACCTACGAGCAGTACTTC.

This chain links TRBV28 with TRBJ2-2; TRBD2 matches 13 bases. V lost 6 bases and J lost 1; bases outside the gene matches: 2. This CDR3 is built from 16 residues. Germline V gene sequence: CDR1 MDHEN, CDR2 SYDVKM. The CDR3: CASRGLAGKNTGELFF. The CDR3 bases are TGTGCCAGCAGGGGACTAGCGGGGAAGAACACCGGGGAGCTGTTTTTT.

This clone appeared once. The J gene is TRBJ1-5, the V gene TRBV29-1; possibly TRBD1 for D (6 bases). Trimming removed 4 bases from V and 5 bases from J, with 9 bases in between. This CDR3 spans 12 amino acids. Germline CDR1 reads SQVTM; CDR2 reads ANQGSEA. DNA for the CDR3: TGCAGCGTTGGGGCAGGGGATCAGCCCCAGCATTTT. Residues: CSVGAGDQPQHF.

V usage is TRBV5-5 and J usage is TRBJ2-1, with D tentatively TRBD2 (5 bases). This CDR3 has 15 amino acids. V was shortened by 0 bases and J by 9 bases, with 16 bases between the two germline ends. Germline CDR1 is SGHKS and CDR2 is YYEKEE (reference sequence). CDR3 sequence: CASSLGLGFGVEQFF. The CDR3 coding sequence is TGTGCCAGCAGCTTGGGGCTTGGGTTCGGGGTTGAGCAGTTCTTC.

This clone was seen just once. The V and J genes are TRBV9 and TRBJ1-3, with TRBD1 identical over 8 bases. CDR1 is SGDLS, CDR2 YYNGEE, per germline. The CDR3 consists of 15 residues. Germline trimming cut 4 bases from V and 3 bases from J; bases unmatched to any gene: 6. The CDR3 region is CASSPTGGFGNTIYF. The CDR3 DNA reads as TGTGCCAGCAGCCCTACAGGGGGTTTTGGAAACACCATATATTTT.